The 24 T cell receptor beta chains reported below all come from one sample, sequenced in a study of control samples from healthy donors and cancer patients. Sequencing used immunoSEQ multiplex PCR; TCRdb keeps in-frame clones, though not all of them. The sample lists around 30,000 clones; 80% to 95% were seen once. The sample was PBMCs. The origin of the receptors is a man aged 35-49 years with colorectal cancer.

The V gene is TRBV19, the J gene TRBJ2-6; tentatively, D is TRBD1 or TRBD2 (5 bases each). The CDR3 has 16 amino acids. Germline CDR1 reads LNHDA; CDR2 reads SQIVND (reference sequence). V lost 5 bases to trimming and J lost 4 bases, with 15 bases between them. CDR3 bases: TGTGCCAGTAGTTGGGGACCGGGCAGCGGGGCCAACGTCCTGACTTTC. This translates into CASSWGPGSGANVLTF.

The rearrangement uses TRBV9 and TRBJ2-7, with TRBD2 matching over 12 bases. Losses at the gene ends were 3 bases for V and 4 bases for J; bases not matched to a gene: 5. This CDR3 has 15 residues. In germline, CDR1 is SGDLS, CDR2 YYNGEE. The DNA of the CDR3 is TGTGCCAGCAGCGGAGGCGGGACTAGCGGGTACGAGCAGTACTTC. Its protein is CASSGGGTSGYEQYF.

V is TRBV5-1 and J is TRBJ2-3; D remains ambiguous. This CDR3 is built from 11 residues. Trimming stripped 4 bases from V and 4 bases from J, with 4 bases between. Germline CDR1 reads SGHRS; CDR2 reads YFSETQ. The CDR3: CASSRADTQYF. The CDR3 DNA reads TGCGCCAGCAGCAGGGCAGATACGCAGTATTTT.

The CDR3 DNA follows: TGTGCCAGCAGTTCCCCCACAGGAAACGAGCAGTACTTC. Amino acids: CASSSPTGNEQYF. This chain uses TRBV12-3 or TRBV12-4 with TRBJ2-7; tentatively, D is TRBD1 (5 bases). The CDR3 contains 13 residues. The V gene lost 4 bases and the J gene lost 5 bases, with 12 bases spanning the gap.

The J gene is TRBJ2-7, the V gene TRBV5-5, with 9 bases identical to TRBD1. The CDR3 totals 14 residues. Germline V CDR1 and CDR2: SGHKS, YYEKEE (reference sequence). V dropped 1 base and J dropped 2; count of bases not matched to a gene: 1. The CDR3 sequence: CASSLWTGAYEQYF. In DNA, the CDR3 is TGTGCCAGCAGCTTGTGGACAGGGGCCTACGAGCAGTACTTC.

This sequence joins TRBV7-9 and TRBJ1-5, with D maybe TRBD1 (5 bases). Trimming stripped 6 bases from V and 3 bases from J, with 15 bases between. The CDR3 is 15 residues long. Germline CDR1 is SEHNR and CDR2 is FQNEAQ (reference sequence). The CDR3 nucleotides read TGTGCCAGCAGTTCGGGGGGGAAAATCAATCAGCCCCAGCATTTT. Its protein product is CASSSGGKINQPQHF.

This chain links TRBV19 with TRBJ2-5; the D call may be TRBD1 or TRBD2 (5 bases each). V dropped 5 bases and J dropped 4 bases, with 14 bases sitting between them. Per the germline V gene, CDR1 is LNHDA and CDR2 is SQIVND (reference sequence). The CDR3 extends over 14 amino acids. CDR3 DNA: TGTGCCAGTAGTGTCCGGGGCCCAGTAGAGACCCAGTACTTC. Amino acid sequence: CASSVRGPVETQYF.

This chain uses TRBV2 with TRBJ1-4; possible D gene TRBD1, 6 bases. Per the germline V gene, CDR1 is SNHLY and CDR2 is FYNNEI. Trimming took 6 bases from V and 12 from J, leaving 14 bases between them. This CDR3 has 12 amino acids. CDR3 DNA: TGTGCCAGCAGGTGGACAGCCGGGGAACTGTTTTTT. Its translation: CASRWTAGELFF.

The rearrangement links TRBV30 to TRBJ1-1; TRBD1 aligns across 8 bases. Germline V gene sequence: CDR1 GTSNPN, CDR2 SVGIG (reference sequence). This CDR3 comprises 16 residues. V lost 1 base to trimming and J lost 10 bases; unmatched junction nucleotides: 17. The CDR3 protein is CAWSDPGTGDLEAAFF. The CDR3 region has the DNA TGTGCCTGGAGTGACCCCGGGACAGGTGACTTAGAGGCAGCTTTCTTT.

V usage is TRBV6-5 and J usage is TRBJ1-5; 9 bases align to TRBD1. CDR3 size: 15 residues. V trimming: 5 bases; J trimming: 5 bases; junction bases outside the gene matches: 7. CDR1 is MNHEY, CDR2 SVGAGI, per germline. The CDR3 loop reads CASSTTGGLDQPQHF. CDR3 DNA sequence: TGTGCCAGCAGTACCACAGGGGGCCTCGATCAGCCCCAGCATTTT.

V and J are TRBV7-9 and TRBJ1-5; perhaps TRBD1 as D (5 bases). This CDR3 region has 14 residues. Germline CDR1 is SEHNR and CDR2 is FQNEAQ (reference sequence). Deletions cut 10 bases from V and 0 bases from J, with 13 bases between. CDR3 residues: CATQGSNSNQPQHF. The CDR3 DNA is TGTGCCACTCAGGGCAGTAATAGCAATCAGCCCCAGCATTTT. The full variable domain, in which reference TRBV7-9 and TRBJ1-5 provide the parts outside the CDR3, is DTGVSQNPRHKITKRGQNVTFRCDPISEHNRLYWYRQTLGQGPEFLTYFQNEAQLEKSRLLSDRFSAERPKGSFSTLEIQRTEQGDSAMYLCATQGSNSNQPQHFGDGTRLSIL.

The gene calls are TRBV18 and TRBJ1-5; no clear D gene. Germline V CDR1 and CDR2: KGHSH, LQKENI. Trimming removed 5 bases at V and 4 bases at J, with 9 bases between. The CDR3 runs 13 residues. The CDR3 bases are TGTGCCAGCTCAGATGATTTGAATCAGCCCCAGCATTTT. Residues: CASSDDLNQPQHF. Using reference TRBV18 and TRBJ1-5 for the parts outside the CDR3, the full variable domain is NAGVMQNPRHLVRRRGQEARLRCSPMKGHSHVYWYRQLPEEGLKFMVYLQKENIIDESGMPKERFSAEFPKEGPSILRIQQVVRGDSAAYFCASSDDLNQPQHFGDGTRLSIL.

V and J are TRBV5-1 and TRBJ2-2; 11 bases align to TRBD2. CDR1 and CDR2 (germline): SGHRS, YFSETQ. CDR3 size: 18 residues. The ends lost 0 bases at V and 5 bases at J; junction bases unmatched: 9. Here the CDR3 reads CASSLETSGGIRTGELFF. CDR3 in DNA: TGCGCCAGCAGCTTGGAAACTAGCGGGGGTATAAGAACCGGGGAGCTGTTTTTT.

In this sample, this clone turned up once. The chain joins TRBV11-2 to TRBJ2-3, with 8 nucleotides matching TRBD2. Losses at the gene ends were 1 base for V and 6 bases for J; bases not matched to a gene: 6. CDR3 size: 15 residues. Germline V gene data show CDR1 as SGHAT and CDR2 as FQNNGV. This CDR3 reads CASSLAGGPRDTQYF. The DNA of the CDR3 is TGTGCCAGCAGCTTAGCGGGGGGGCCTAGGGATACGCAGTATTTT.

This clone was counted once. The V call is TRBV5-1, the J call TRBJ2-3; TRBD2 is a possible D gene (6 bases). This CDR3 is 14 amino acids long. Trimming removed 1 base at V and 5 bases at J, with 11 bases between. CDR1 SGHRS and CDR2 YFSETQ come from the germline V gene. The CDR3 bases are TGCGCCAGCAGCTTGCGGCAGGGAGGAGATACGCAGTATTTT. This codes for CASSLRQGGDTQYF.

This chain uses TRBV6-6 with TRBJ1-1; a possible D gene is TRBD1 (6 bases). Germline CDR1 MNHNY, CDR2 SVGAGI (reference sequence). The CDR3 extends over 15 amino acids. V gave up 2 bases and J gave up 1 base, with 11 bases separating them. The CDR3 DNA is TGTGCCAGCAGTTACCTTAGACAGGAGAACACTGAAGCTTTCTTT. Amino acid sequence: CASSYLRQENTEAFF.

J is TRBJ1-1 and V is TRBV7-2, with D unresolved. CDR1 is SGHTA and CDR2 is FQGNSA in the germline V gene. The CDR3 runs 16 residues. Trimming removed 4 bases at V and 2 bases at J, with 17 bases between. The CDR3 sequence: CASSSSSTHQNTEAFF. CDR3 sequence (DNA): TGTGCCAGCAGCTCCTCTTCCACCCACCAAAACACTGAAGCTTTCTTT.

This rearrangement joins TRBV6-6 to TRBJ2-2; D unclear. V lost 3 bases and J lost 3, with 8 bases in between. Per the germline V gene, CDR1 is MNHNY and CDR2 is SVGAGI (reference sequence). This CDR3 comprises 14 residues. The CDR3 is CASSYNGDTGELFF. The DNA of the CDR3 is TGTGCCAGCAGTTATAATGGGGACACCGGGGAGCTGTTTTTT.

The gene calls are TRBV19 and TRBJ1-1; perhaps TRBD1 as D (5 bases). V was cut by 6 bases and J by 3 bases, with 11 bases left in between. The CDR3 runs 13 residues. CDR1 is LNHDA and CDR2 is SQIVND in the germline V gene (reference sequence). CDR3 sequence: CASSVVRDTEAFF. The CDR3 nucleotides are TGTGCCAGTAGCGTCGTCAGGGACACTGAAGCTTTCTTT.

V is TRBV7-8 and J is TRBJ2-3; 10 bases are shared with TRBD2. This CDR3 spans 18 amino acids. Germline CDR1 SGHVS, CDR2 FQNEAQ. V was pared by 5 bases and J by 1 base, with 12 bases of the junction left unmatched. As DNA, the CDR3 is TGTGCCAGCAGCCTTCTAGCGGGGGCGAACAAGGGCACAGATACGCAGTATTTT. The encoded protein is CASSLLAGANKGTDTQYF.

The rearrangement links TRBV19 to TRBJ1-2; TRBD1 is a possible D gene (6 bases). This CDR3 has 14 amino acids. Germline V CDR1 and CDR2: LNHDA, SQIVND (reference sequence). Trimming shortened V by 6 bases and J by 3 bases, and 14 bases separated the two germline ends. CDR3 in DNA: TGTGCCAGTAGGGGGGCGGCGGGGGACTATGGCTACACCTTC. Residues: CASRGAAGDYGYTF.

The rearrangement joins TRBV3-1 (or the pseudogene TRBV3-2) to TRBJ2-7; D may be TRBD1 (8 bases). CDR3 length equals 16 residues. Trimming cost V 4 bases and J 0 bases, with 16 bases left between them. The germline CDR1 and CDR2 sequences are LGHDT and YNNKEL (reference sequence). Here the CDR3 DNA reads TGTGCCAGCAGCCCTCGGACAGGGAGGGGCTCCTACGAGCAGTACTTC. Translation: CASSPRTGRGSYEQYF.

This clone was seen a single time. The genes are TRBV11-2 and TRBJ1-4, with a possible D match to TRBD1 (5 bases). Trimming took 3 bases from V and 5 from J, leaving 10 bases between them. CDR1 is SGHAT, CDR2 FQNNGV, per germline. This CDR3 region has 14 residues. The CDR3 here is CASSFSGRNEKLFF. CDR3 DNA: TGTGCCAGCAGCTTCTCAGGGAGGAATGAAAAACTGTTTTTT.

V is TRBV18 and J is TRBJ2-7, with D possibly matching TRBD1 (5 bases). CDR1 and CDR2 from the germline V gene are KGHSH and LQKENI. The CDR3 totals 15 residues. Trimming took off 2 bases at V and 2 bases at J, with 13 bases between the two ends. The CDR3 protein is CASSPDRTRTYEQYF. For the CDR3, the DNA is TGTGCCAGCTCACCAGACCGGACACGAACCTACGAGCAGTACTTC.